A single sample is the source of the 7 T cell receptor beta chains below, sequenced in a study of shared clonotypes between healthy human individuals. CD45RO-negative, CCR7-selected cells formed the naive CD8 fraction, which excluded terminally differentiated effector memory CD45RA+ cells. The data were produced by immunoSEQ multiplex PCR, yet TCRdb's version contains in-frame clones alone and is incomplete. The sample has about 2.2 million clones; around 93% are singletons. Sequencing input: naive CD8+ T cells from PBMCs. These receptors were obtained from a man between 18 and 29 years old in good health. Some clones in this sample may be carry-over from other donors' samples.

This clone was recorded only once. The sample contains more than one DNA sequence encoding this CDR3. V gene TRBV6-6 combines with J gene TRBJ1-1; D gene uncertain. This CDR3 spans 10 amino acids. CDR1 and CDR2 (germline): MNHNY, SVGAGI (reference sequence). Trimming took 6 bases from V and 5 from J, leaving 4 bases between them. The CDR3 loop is CASRGTEAFF. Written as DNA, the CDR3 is TGTGCCAGCAGGGGGACTGAAGCTTTCTTT.

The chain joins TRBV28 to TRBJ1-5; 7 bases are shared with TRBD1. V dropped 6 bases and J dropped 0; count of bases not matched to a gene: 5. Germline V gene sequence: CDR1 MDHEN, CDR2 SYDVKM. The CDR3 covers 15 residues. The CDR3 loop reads CASRITGASNQPQHF. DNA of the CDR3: TGTGCCAGCAGGATAACAGGGGCTAGCAATCAGCCCCAGCATTTT.

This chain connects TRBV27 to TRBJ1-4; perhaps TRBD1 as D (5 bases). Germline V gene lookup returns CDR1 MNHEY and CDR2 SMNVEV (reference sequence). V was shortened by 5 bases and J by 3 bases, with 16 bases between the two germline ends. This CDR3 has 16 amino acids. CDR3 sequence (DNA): TGTGCCAGCAGTGCTTTAACGGGACCGCCTAATGAAAAACTGTTTTTT. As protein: CASSALTGPPNEKLFF.

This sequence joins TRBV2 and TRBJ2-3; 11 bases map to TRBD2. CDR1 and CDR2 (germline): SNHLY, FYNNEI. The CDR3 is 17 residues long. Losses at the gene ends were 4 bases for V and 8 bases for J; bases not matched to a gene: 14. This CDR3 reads CASSASSTSGILGTQYF. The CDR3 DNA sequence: TGTGCCAGCAGTGCTAGCTCGACTAGCGGGATCCTTGGTACGCAGTATTTT.

CDR3 loop: CASRSRPGQGHYNEQFF. DNA for the CDR3: TGCGCCAGCAGGTCGCGGCCGGGACAGGGACACTACAATGAGCAGTTCTTC. V gene TRBV5-1 combines with J gene TRBJ2-1, with 9 bases matching TRBD1. CDR3 size: 17 residues. V shed 5 bases, J shed 3 bases, and the junction held 12 bases outside the gene matches. CDR1 and CDR2 (germline): SGHRS, YFSETQ.

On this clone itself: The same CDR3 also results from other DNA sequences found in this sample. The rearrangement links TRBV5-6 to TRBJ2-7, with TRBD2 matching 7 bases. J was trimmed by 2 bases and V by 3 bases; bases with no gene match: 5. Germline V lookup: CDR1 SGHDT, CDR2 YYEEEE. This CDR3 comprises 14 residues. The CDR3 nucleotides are TGTGCCAGCAGCTCATCTAGCGGCCCCTACGAGCAGTACTTC. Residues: CASSSSSGPYEQYF.

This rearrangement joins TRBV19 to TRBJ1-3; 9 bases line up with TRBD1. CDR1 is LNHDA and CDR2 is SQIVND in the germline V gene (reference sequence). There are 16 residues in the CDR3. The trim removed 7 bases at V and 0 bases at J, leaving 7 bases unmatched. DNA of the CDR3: TGTGCCAGTACCCGGGACAGGGAGAGCTCTGGAAACACCATATATTTT. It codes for CASTRDRESSGNTIYF.